Reported below is one T cell receptor beta chain. The target of this receptor is not known. Per-nucleotide qualities are absent, and no much larger clonotype sits a single base away. The data originate from a study of OX40 agonist ivuxolimab in advanced cancers. A note on the overall study: The costimulatory receptor OX40 (CD134) was targeted by ivuxolimab, a fully human IgG2 agonistic monoclonal antibody. Intravenous ivuxolimab was administered to patients every 2 weeks at six dose levels: 0.01, 0.1, 0.3, 1.5, 3 and 10 mg/kg. Of the approximately 54 patients in dose escalation, some 20 had hepatocellular carcinoma, approximately 15 had melanoma, 9 had renal cell carcinoma and 9 had head and neck cancer. A male proportion of 75% to 85% and a mean age of approximately 62 years, ranging from about 20 to 85, were recorded for the dose-escalation cohort. Patients were allowed to have had prior anti-PD-1, anti-PD-L1 or anti-CTLA-4 therapy, and approximately 40% of the dose-escalation patients had been treated with checkpoint inhibitors. Three dose-escalation patients achieved partial responses, one with hepatocellular carcinoma and two with cutaneous melanoma. The purpose of peripheral TCRbeta sequencing was to test whether ivuxolimab changed TCR sequence diversity and led to clonal T-cell expansion. The paper reports the monotherapy dose-escalation portion (N = 52 patients) of the phase I ivuxolimab trial.

What the research found in general, with its limitations: In the 0.1-3.0 mg/kg groups, partial responders had among the lowest normalized peripheral clonal expansion, particularly in CD8+ T cells. After ivuxolimab, CD8+ T cells had more expanded clones than CD4+ T cells on average. The antigen specificity of the peripheral T cells that underwent clonal expansion was not determined. Low levels of normalized T-cell clonal expansion were also seen in some patients who did not respond. At doses of 0.1 to 3.0 mg/kg, clonal expansion of both CD4+ and CD8+ T cells in blood was seen between baseline and week 6.

Patients with autoimmune disease history or receiving systemic immunosuppression were excluded from the trial. Peripheral blood for TCR sequencing was collected from all dose cohorts at baseline, on cycle 4 day 1, and on cycle 7 day 1. Samples came from an open-label, multicenter, first-in-human phase I dose-escalation trial of ivuxolimab. Adults with locally advanced or metastatic head and neck squamous cell, hepatocellular, melanoma or renal cell carcinoma were enrolled in the trial. Before TCR sequencing, CD4+ and CD8+ T cells were separately sorted from peripheral blood. CDR1 and CDR2 are drawn from the germline V gene: SGHRS, YFSETQ. The CDR3 sequence holds 15 residues, the cysteine and phenylalanine included. Of the read, only the CDR3 DNA is kept; its 45 bases are in frame from base 1. V loses 0 bases, J loses 5 bases, and the germline ends lie 14 bases apart. To sequence the TCRbeta CDR3 region, genomic DNA was isolated from the sorted cells. TCRbeta CDR3 regions were sequenced using the immunoSEQ Assay. This immuneACCESS table, as held by TCRdb, lists in-frame sequences with V and J called but not all clones. Of the missing ones, under half trace to an unresolved V gene in checked studies; the others have no known cause. Across this sample there are tens of thousands of clones, with around 87% seen only once. The leading ten clones occupy roughly 0.94% of the sample.

Specimen: CD4+ or CD8+ T cells sorted from blood, collected in a trial of the OX40 agonist ivuxolimab. This TCR was sampled from an adult with an advanced solid tumor such as melanoma, head and neck, liver or kidney cancer. This chain joins TRBV5-1 to TRBJ1-1; tentative D gene TRBD1, with 5 bases matching. The sequence in DNA is TGCGCCAGCAGCTTGGCCGGGGGGATCGGAACTGAAGCTTTCTTT. This codes for CASSLAGGIGTEAFF.